These 15 T cell receptor beta chains were all obtained from the same sample, sequenced in a study of human T cells and chemical hapten exposure. The sample's time point: patch test 3, about 24 weeks after DPC sensitization. Treatment indicated: therapeutic diphenylcyclopropenone sensitization with weekly scalp DPC. TCRdb reanalysed the RACE reads using MiXCR and keeps one entry per CDR3 protein. The sample includes roughly 200,000 distinct CDR3 sequences, roughly a quarter of them seen just once. Sample: whole blood, taken in connection with sensitization to the hapten diphenylcyclopropenone (DPC). The receptors derive from a middle-aged woman with alopecia areata. Some clones in this sample may be carry-over from other donors' samples.

V gene TRBV13 combines with J gene TRBJ2-3; D is possibly TRBD2 (6 bases). Germline assignment: CDR1 PRHDT and CDR2 FYEKMQ (reference sequence). Trimming removed 5 bases at V and 0 bases at J, with 15 bases between. CDR3 length: 16 amino acids. This chain's CDR3 is CASSLGTQPSTDTQYF. DNA of the CDR3: TGTGCCAGCAGCCTCGGGACTCAACCTAGCACAGATACGCAGTATTTT.

The chain carries TRBV20-1 and TRBJ2-5; 12 bases agree with TRBD2. This CDR3 has 19 amino acids. CDR1 is DFQATT, CDR2 SNEGSKA, per germline (reference sequence). With V trimmed by 0 bases and J by 2 bases, 13 bases remained unmatched. CDR3 sequence: CSARDSSGLAGTNQETQYF. The CDR3 nucleotides are TGCAGTGCTAGAGATTCGTCCGGACTAGCGGGAACAAATCAAGAGACCCAGTACTTC.

This clonotype was found a few times. The CDR3 nucleotides are TGCAGCGTTGAAGATCGCAGAAATGGCTACACCTTC. Its protein is CSVEDRRNGYTF. This sequence joins TRBV29-1 and TRBJ1-2; no firm D call. The CDR3 has 12 amino acids. V gave up 0 bases and J gave up 6 bases, with 8 bases separating them. CDR1 SQVTM and CDR2 ANQGSEA come from the germline V gene.

About this clonotype itself: A much larger clone lies a single base off, so this may be a read error. The chain employs TRBV27 and TRBJ2-1; 8 bases line up with TRBD1. Germline V gene data show CDR1 as MNHEY and CDR2 as SMNVEV (reference sequence). Trimming took 10 bases from V and 6 from J; bases not matched to a gene: 14. The CDR3 has 15 residues. This CDR3 is CANNSLGQGSNEQFF. CDR3 sequence (DNA): TGTGCCAACAACTCCCTCGGACAGGGAAGCAATGAGCAGTTCTTC.

This clonotype was observed a handful of times. This chain uses TRBV29-1 with TRBJ1-5; 9 nucleotides match TRBD1. The germline V gene encodes CDR1 SQVTM and CDR2 ANQGSEA. V lost 4 bases to trimming and J lost 6 bases; unmatched junction nucleotides: 4. The CDR3 runs to 13 residues. CDR3 DNA sequence: TGCAGCGTTGCGGGACAGGGTGGTCAGCCCCAGCATTTT. Encoded protein: CSVAGQGGQPQHF.

This clonotype turned up a few times. The V call is TRBV10-3, the J call TRBJ2-1; D not resolved. The ends were cut back, 8 bases at V and 5 bases at J, with 13 bases in the middle. The CDR3 sequence is 13 residues long. In germline, CDR1 is ENHRY, CDR2 SYGVKD. CDR3 nucleotides: TGTGCCATCGAAAAGGTAAAGGACAATGAGCAGTTCTTC. Its translation is CAIEKVKDNEQFF.

With respect to this clonotype: This CDR3 fails to terminate in the conserved phenylalanine or tryptophan, so it likely reflects a read error. The genes are TRBV10-3 and TRBJ2-7; possible D gene TRBD1, 5 bases. V lost 8 bases, J lost 2 bases, and 10 bases lay in between. Per germline, CDR1 ENHRY and CDR2 SYGVKD. There are 12 residues in the CDR3. The CDR3 DNA follows: TGTGCCATCGGGGCCACCACCTACGAGCAGTACTTA. Residues: CAIGATTYEQYL.

The V call is TRBV7-2, the J call TRBJ2-3; 7 bases are shared with TRBD2. This CDR3 region has 16 residues. V lost 1 base and J lost 4; bases outside the gene matches: 8. The germline CDR1 and CDR2 sequences are SGHTA and FQGNSA. The CDR3 bases are TGTGCCAGCAGCTTAGAGGGAGGGCCTCTGTCAGATACGCAGTATTTT. It translates to CASSLEGGPLSDTQYF. The complete variable domain, with remaining parts taken from reference TRBV7-2 and TRBJ2-3, reads GAGVSQSPSNKVTEKGKDVELRCDPISGHTALYWYRQSLGQGLEFLIYFQGNSAPDKSGLPSDRFSAERTGGSVSTLTIQRTQQEDSAVYLCASSLEGGPLSDTQYFGPGTRLTVL.

The V gene is TRBV24-1, the J gene TRBJ1-3; D unresolved. V was pared by 4 bases and J by 3 bases, with 18 bases between. Germline CDR1 is KGHDR and CDR2 is SFDVKD. There are 17 residues in the CDR3. The CDR3 DNA reads TGTGCCACCAGTGACCTACCGGTTGGAGGGAATGGAAACACCATATATTTT. It is translated as CATSDLPVGGNGNTIYF.

This clonotype was found many times. The chain has TRBV29-1 and TRBJ2-5; D is unclear. In germline, CDR1 is SQVTM, CDR2 ANQGSEA. CDR3 length: 12 residues. The germline V and J ends were trimmed by 3 bases and 5 bases, with 10 bases remaining between them. The CDR3 here is CSVEVGMETQYF. The CDR3 nucleotides read TGCAGCGTTGAGGTGGGGATGGAGACCCAGTACTTC.

The rearrangement links TRBV7-9 to TRBJ2-1; 9 bases agree with TRBD2. This CDR3 region has 15 residues. Germline assignment: CDR1 SEHNR and CDR2 FQNEAQ (reference sequence). V trimming: 2 bases; J trimming: 7 bases; junction bases outside the gene matches: 6. The CDR3, as DNA: TGTGCCAGCAGCTTAATGGGAAGCGGGAGGAATGAGCAGTTCTTC. It specifies CASSLMGSGRNEQFF.

This chain connects TRBV25-1 to TRBJ2-1, with D perhaps TRBD1 (5 bases). Trimming took 8 bases from V and 8 from J, leaving 13 bases between them. CDR3 size: 12 residues. Germline V gene lookup returns CDR1 MGHDK and CDR2 SYGVNS. CDR3 sequence: CASVSQGDEQFF. DNA for the CDR3: TGTGCCAGCGTGTCTCAGGGTGATGAGCAGTTCTTC.

As DNA, the CDR3 is TGTGCCAGCAGCGCCACGGTAGAGCAGTACTTC. Amino acid sequence: CASSATVEQYF. The chain has TRBV11-2 and TRBJ2-7; D is unresolved. Germline-derived CDR1 and CDR2 are SGHAT and FQNNGV. The CDR3 is made up of 11 amino acids. Trimming stripped 5 bases from V and 7 bases from J, with 9 bases between.

In its sample, this clonotype was seen a few times. The CDR3 sequence: CATSDFPGTYNEQFF. The CDR3 DNA is TGTGCCACCAGTGATTTCCCCGGGACTTACAATGAGCAGTTCTTC. The genes are TRBV24-1 and TRBJ2-1, with TRBD2 as a possible D gene (6 bases). V dropped 1 base and J dropped 4 bases, with 10 bases sitting between them. CDR3 length: 15 residues. CDR1 is KGHDR and CDR2 is SFDVKD in the germline V gene.

This clonotype has a handful of counts. The gene calls are TRBV24-1 and TRBJ2-3; 14 bases line up with TRBD2. Germline CDR1 reads KGHDR; CDR2 reads SFDVKD. J was trimmed by 8 bases and V by 6 bases; bases with no gene match: 6. The CDR3 consists of 15 residues. CDR3 nucleotides: TGTGCCACCAGTCCGGGACTAGCGGGAGTTGGTACGCAGTATTTT. Amino acids: CATSPGLAGVGTQYF.